This record covers a single TCR beta chain. The antigen it binds to is not known. Per-nucleotide qualities are absent, and no much larger clonotype sits a single base away. The donors were roughly 38 Caucasian individuals from Russia, aged roughly 6 to 100 years, who were systemically healthy. Each donor gave around 9.9 milliliters of peripheral blood, collected into EDTA-treated Vacutainer tubes. PBMCs were isolated by Ficoll-Paque density-gradient centrifugation, with at least 7 million obtained per sample. Trizol reagent was used to extract total RNA from PBMCs, with at least 6 micrograms per sample. For every donor, an aliquot of PBMCs went through flow cytometry to measure the percentages of naive CD45RAhigh/CD27high T cells. The germline V gene provides CDR1 LGHNT and CDR2 FRNRAP. Spanning cysteine to phenylalanine, the CDR3 consists of 14 amino acids. Only the CDR3 DNA is retained, 42 bases long and in frame from the first base. Clipping removes 5 bases from V and 14 bases from J, with 14 as the unmatched junction base count.

This sample is drawn from a study of blood T cells in healthy people across ages (dated by TCRdb to the mid-2010s). Turning to the overall study: In model experiments, roughly one uniquely barcoded TCR beta cDNA molecule per two T cells was captured by template switching. Four age groups were formed from the donors: young (average about 16 years), middle-aged (around 37), aged (over 55) and long-lived (about 80). To avoid experimental bias, donors of different ages were spread randomly across the sequencing lanes. Using deep sequencing normalized with unique cDNA molecular identifiers, the study measured how TCR beta repertoire diversity changes with age. The study analyzed two additional independent replicas of 1 million unique cDNA reads from the same blood draw for two donors, one aged 18 to 30 and one aged 80 or older.

Study-level results and caveats: Observed TCR beta diversity per million T cells fell roughly linearly with age, and a significant reduction was already apparent by age roughly 40. Bulk unsorted PBMC profiling prevented conclusive comparison of naive and antigen-experienced compartments. Because donor CMV infection status was unknown, age-related changes in expanded clonotypes were potentially confounded. The percentage of naive T cells measured by flow cytometry correlated strongly with observed TCR beta diversity. Compared with the aged group, the long-lived group had more naive CD4+ T cells, fewer expanded clones and increased TCR diversity, a pattern suggesting age selection. Estimates of total diversity based on one million sequenced T cells were regarded as lower bounds and as underestimates.

The library was obtained by 5' RACE. For sequencing, an Illumina HiSeq 2500 was employed. A second 7 to 11 cycle PCR used a sample-barcoded 5' primer and a J-beta primer mix. A unique molecular identifier was introduced onto each TCR beta cDNA molecule by a template-switch 5' adaptor carrying 12 random nucleotides. Each sample yielded at least 2.5 million CDR3-containing paired-end reads. First-strand cDNA synthesis was performed from all RNA using the Mint cDNA synthesis kit, with priming by a TRBC-specific oligonucleotide. Following uracil-DNA glycosylase treatment, a first 18-cycle PCR with universal primers M1SS and BC2_uni_R was performed on all cDNA. Concerning the study's data processing: Normalization of each sample was performed by random selection of 1 million high-quality reads, each carrying a distinct molecular identifier. Reads with shared molecular identifiers were discarded instead of being binned into consensus sequences. MiTCR, run with a Q25 quality threshold and the strictest error-elimination algorithm, handled CDR3 identification, clonotype clustering and error correction. A nonparametric unseen species model with Euler transformation was used to estimate lower-bound total TCR beta diversity. The public reads were quality trimmed at Q25 with fastp and then assembled into clones with MiXCR by TCRdb, keeping productive beta chains. Entries are consolidated by CDR3 protein sequence, retaining the most common genes and DNA. These V and J calls rely on TCRdb rather than the paper's analysis. This sample has more than 650,000 distinct CDR3 sequences in its table, and about 55% of those were observed once. The ten largest clones take up 40% to 50% of the sample.

This clonotype was sampled from an elderly man in good health. Source material: blood. The sequence is built from TRBV12-5 and TRBJ2-3; the junction holds 9 bases that match TRBD1. The CDR3 in this case is CASGLDRGTRYAYF. The DNA reads as follows: TGTGCTAGTGGTCTGGACAGGGGTACCAGATACGCGTATTTT.